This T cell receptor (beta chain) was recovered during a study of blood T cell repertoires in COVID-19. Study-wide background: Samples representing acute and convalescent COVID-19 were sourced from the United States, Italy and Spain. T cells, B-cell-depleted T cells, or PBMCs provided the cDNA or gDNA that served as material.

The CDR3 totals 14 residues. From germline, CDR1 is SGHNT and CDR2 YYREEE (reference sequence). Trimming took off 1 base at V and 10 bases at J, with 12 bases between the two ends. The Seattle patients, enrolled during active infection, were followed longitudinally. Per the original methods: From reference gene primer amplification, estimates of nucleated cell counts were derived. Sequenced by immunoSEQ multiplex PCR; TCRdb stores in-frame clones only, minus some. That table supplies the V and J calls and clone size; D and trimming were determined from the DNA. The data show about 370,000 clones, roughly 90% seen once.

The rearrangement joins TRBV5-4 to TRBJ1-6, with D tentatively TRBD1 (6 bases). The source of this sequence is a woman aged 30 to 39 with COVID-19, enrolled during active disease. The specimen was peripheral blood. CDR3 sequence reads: CASSLMGQGSPLHF. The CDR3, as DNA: TGTGCCAGCAGCTTGATGGGGCAGGGGTCACCCCTCCACTTT. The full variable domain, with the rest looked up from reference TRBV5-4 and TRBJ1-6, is ETGVTQSPTHLIKTRGQQVTLRCSSQSGHNTVSWYQQALGQGPQFIFQYYREEENGRGNFPPRFSGLQFPNYSSELNVNALELDDSALYLCASSLMGQGSPLHFGNGTRLTVT.